This T cell receptor (beta chain) emerged from a study of identifying expanded T cells in peripheral blood. Whole-study results and caveats: Technical replicates showed approximately 1.2 changed clones; two weeks about 16.4; four weeks 19. Clone count variance between roughly two-week samples rose with total template count.

During the collection period, no donor immune events like infections were recorded. Assay used: immunoSEQ multiplex PCR; TCRdb lists only in-frame clones, some missing. The top ten hold 5.5% of the sample, which has around 100,000 clones, about 90% seen once. A note on this clone: Its antigen remains unidentified.

Between the trimmed V and J ends, which lost 2 bases and 0 bases, there was a span of 11 bases. This CDR3 has 16 amino acids. The V gene's germline CDR1 is MNHNS and CDR2 SASEGT. V and J are TRBV6-1 and TRBJ1-3; D is unresolved. The source material was blood. This sequence was found in a person aged 18-69 years in good health. The CDR3 sequence is CASSELGFSSGNTIYF. CDR3 DNA: TGTGCCAGCAGTGAACTTGGCTTCTCCTCTGGAAACACCATATATTTT.